Presented here are 4 T cell receptor beta chains from one specimen sequenced in a study of T-cell reconstitution after alpha-beta-depleted transplantation in children. Unique molecular identifiers tagged the TCRbeta library. TCRdb itself ran the PCR reads through MiXCR, one entry per CDR3 protein. The data show fewer than 700,000 distinct CDR3 sequences, roughly 13% seen once. The sample consisted of PBMCs, mostly from graft donor cells, taken 360 days after TCRalphabeta/CD19-depleted stem cell transplant. The receptors were gathered from a male patient between 10 and 17 years old who had a stem cell transplant for acute myeloid leukemia, so the T cells may come from the graft donor.

This clonotype was observed a few times. In nucleotides, the CDR3 is TGCAGCGTGCACCAGACTTGGACAGGAATCTACAATGAGCAGTTCTTC. The encoded protein is CSVHQTWTGIYNEQFF. This sequence joins TRBV29-1 and TRBJ2-1; 7 nucleotides line up with TRBD1. V was pared by 6 bases and J by 3 bases, with 14 bases of the junction left unmatched. Germline CDR1 SQVTM, CDR2 ANQGSEA. The CDR3 covers 16 residues.

This clonotype was counted between two and nine times. The chain links TRBV5-6 to TRBJ2-3, with D possibly matching TRBD2 (6 bases). Trimming shortened V by 4 bases and J by 6 bases, and 18 bases separated the two germline ends. The CDR3 is 15 amino acids. The germline V gene encodes CDR1 SGHDT and CDR2 YYEEEE. CDR3 protein: CASSTGPMEGDTQYF. The CDR3 DNA reads TGTGCCAGCAGCACCGGACCTATGGAGGGTGATACGCAGTATTTT.

This clonotype was counted many times. In DNA, the CDR3 is TGTGCCAGCAGTTACTCGAGGGACAGAGTAAGCACAGATACGCAGTATTTT. The encoded protein is CASSYSRDRVSTDTQYF. The genes are TRBV6-2 or TRBV6-3 and TRBJ2-3, with TRBD1 matching over 7 bases. This CDR3 spans 17 amino acids. CDR1 and CDR2 from the germline V gene are MNHEY and SVGEGT. V was clipped by 0 bases and J by 0 bases; unmatched bases: 6.

This sequence joins TRBV2 and TRBJ2-3; the match to TRBD2 covers 13 bases. V was pared by 10 bases and J by 4 bases, with 20 bases of the junction left unmatched. The CDR3 consists of 19 residues. Looked up from germline, CDR1 is SNHLY and CDR2 is FYNNEI. The CDR3 coding sequence is TGTGCCATCTGTCCTACTAGCGGGAGGGTCCTTGGTTTGGCAGATACGCAGTATTTT. It codes for CAICPTSGRVLGLADTQYF.